A single sample is the source of the 26 T cell receptor beta chains below, sequenced in a study of T-cell memory formation after mild COVID-19. TCRdb reprocessed the 5' RACE reads via MiXCR and lists one record per CDR3 protein. The sample carries a few hundred thousand distinct CDR3 sequences, 20% to 25% recorded once. Material: PBMCs or a T cell subset sorted from them (not recorded which). These receptors originate from an adult woman who had mild COVID-19 (a few samples of this study predate the infection). Cell type and time point are not known.

This clonotype occurred a few times. The genes are TRBV7-3 and TRBJ2-3; 13 bases line up with TRBD2. Germline CDR1 SGHTA, CDR2 FQGTGA. The CDR3 runs 16 residues. V lost 3 bases, J lost 2 bases, and 2 bases stayed unmatched. The CDR3 region has the DNA TGTGCCAGCAGCTTGGGACTAGCGGGGAACACAGATACGCAGTATTTT. It is translated as CASSLGLAGNTDTQYF.

V is TRBV15 and J is TRBJ1-2; D is undetermined. V was shortened by 3 bases and J by 5 bases, with 10 bases between the two germline ends. The CDR3 is made up of 13 amino acids. CDR1 and CDR2 (germline): LNHNV, YYDKDF (reference sequence). In nucleotides, the CDR3 is TGTGCCACCAGCAGTCGGTCCGGATATGGCTACACCTTC. Protein sequence: CATSSRSGYGYTF.

This clonotype was counted between two and nine times. The CDR3 DNA follows: TGTGCCAGCAGTTACCCCCAGGGGGCCGACACTGAAGCTTTCTTT. Its translation is CASSYPQGADTEAFF. This chain joins TRBV6-6 and TRBJ1-1, with 8 positions matching TRBD1. Per germline, CDR1 MNHNY and CDR2 SVGAGI (reference sequence). The CDR3 covers 15 residues. Trimming cost V 2 bases and J 3 bases; bases outside gene matches: 5.

This clonotype occurred a few times. The rearrangement uses TRBV18 and TRBJ2-5; no definite D call. CDR3 length equals 14 residues. V dropped 2 bases and J dropped 1 base, with 8 bases sitting between them. Germline values: CDR1 KGHSH, CDR2 LQKENI. CDR3: CASSPGPSQETQYF. Written as DNA, the CDR3 is TGTGCCAGCTCACCAGGCCCCAGCCAAGAGACCCAGTACTTC. The full variable domain, its missing parts supplied by reference TRBV18 and TRBJ2-5, is NAGVMQNPRHLVRRRGQEARLRCSPMKGHSHVYWYRQLPEEGLKFMVYLQKENIIDESGMPKERFSAEFPKEGPSILRIQQVVRGDSAAYFCASSPGPSQETQYFGPGTRLLVL.

This clonotype was counted ten times or more. The chain joins TRBV20-1 to TRBJ2-1; 14 bases map to TRBD2. Germline V gene data show CDR1 as DFQATT and CDR2 as SNEGSKA (reference sequence). The CDR3 totals 17 residues. The junction had 7 bases not matched to a gene; V was cut back by 6 bases and J by 0 bases. The CDR3 here is CSAKGLAGVISYNEQFF. CDR3 nucleotide sequence: TGCAGTGCAAAGGGACTAGCGGGAGTGATCTCCTACAATGAGCAGTTCTTC.

The table lists this clonotype with a few counts. V and J are TRBV7-9 and TRBJ1-1; no firm D call. The CDR3 consists of 11 residues. The germline V gene has CDR1 SEHNR and CDR2 FQNEAQ (reference sequence). The CDR3 coding sequence is TGTGGTCTCGGGAGGGACACTGAAGCTTTCTTT. The encoded protein is CGLGRDTEAFF. Filled out from reference TRBV7-9 and TRBJ1-1, the complete variable domain reads DTGVSQNPRHKITKRGQNVTFRCDPISEHNRLYWYRQTLGQGPEFLTYFQNEAQLEKSRLLSDRFSAERPKGSFSTLEIQRTEQGDSAMYLCGLGRDTEAFFGQGTRLTVV.

This clonotype was recorded at least ten times. The rearrangement links TRBV21-1 to TRBJ2-7; the table's D call, TRBD2, has no DNA check behind it. TRBV21-1 is assigned pseudogene status. CDR3 length: 16 amino acids. The CDR3 reads CASSKTSGRAKYEQYF. In nucleotides, the CDR3 is TGTGCCAGCAGCAAAACTAGCGGGAGGGCCAAATACGAGCAGTACTTC.

There are a few counts of this clonotype. This rearrangement joins TRBV20-1 to TRBJ1-5, with TRBD1 matching over 7 bases. The CDR3 is 15 amino acids. Germline V CDR1 and CDR2: DFQATT, SNEGSKA (reference sequence). The ends lost 0 bases at V and 7 bases at J; junction bases unmatched: 9. CDR3 protein: CSARDPNRGWQPQHF. CDR3 in DNA: TGCAGTGCTAGAGACCCCAACAGGGGTTGGCAGCCCCAGCATTTT.

This clonotype was seen only a few times. This chain joins TRBV28 and TRBJ2-5, with TRBD1 matching 7 bases. The CDR3 runs to 14 residues. The V gene end was trimmed by 1 base and the J gene end by 4 bases; junction bases not matched to a gene: 3. Germline V gene lookup returns CDR1 MDHEN and CDR2 SYDVKM. The CDR3 reads CASSLYRGRETQYF. The CDR3 DNA reads as TGTGCCAGCAGTTTATATAGGGGGCGAGAGACCCAGTACTTC.

This clonotype turned up a few times. V is TRBV6-5 and J is TRBJ1-5; D call uncertain. V was shortened by 8 bases and J by 11 bases, with 13 bases between the two germline ends. Germline V lookup: CDR1 MNHEY, CDR2 SVGAGI. CDR3 size: 11 residues. This CDR3 reads CASFSGSTQHF. DNA for the CDR3: TGTGCCAGCTTCTCGGGCAGTACCCAGCATTTT.

This clonotype has only a few counts. This chain connects TRBV12-3 or TRBV12-4 to TRBJ1-2; the D gene is possibly TRBD1 (6 bases). Trimming cost V 3 bases and J 2 bases, with 10 bases left between them. This CDR3 is 14 amino acids long. The CDR3 sequence: CASSFNTGNYGYTF. CDR3 in DNA: TGTGCCAGCAGTTTTAACACAGGGAACTATGGCTACACCTTC.

This clonotype was seen once. The chain joins TRBV29-1 to TRBJ2-6; no firm D call. V lost 4 bases, J lost 0 bases, and 10 bases lay in between. The CDR3 has 15 residues. Germline lookup yields CDR1 SQVTM and CDR2 ANQGSEA. CDR3 protein: CSVAVFDSGANVLTF. The CDR3 nucleotides read TGCAGCGTTGCAGTCTTTGACTCTGGGGCCAACGTCCTGACTTTC.

In regard to this clonotype: The junction does not match germline at one end; this may be a read error. The rearrangement joins TRBV18 to TRBJ1-5; unclear D gene. The CDR3 is 13 amino acids. Germline assignment: CDR1 KGHSH and CDR2 LQKENI. This chain's CDR3 is CASSPGSDQPQHF. The CDR3 DNA follows: TGTGCCAGCTCTCCGGGCAGTGATCAGCCTCAGCATTTT. The whole variable domain, remainder taken from reference TRBV18 and TRBJ1-5, is NAGVMQNPRHLVRRRGQEARLRCSPMKGHSHVYWYRQLPEEGLKFMVYLQKENIIDESGMPKERFSAEFPKEGPSILRIQQVVRGDSAAYFCASSPGSDQPQHFGDGTRLSIL.

The chain has TRBV7-9 and TRBJ2-1, with D maybe TRBD2 (5 bases). The germline V gene has CDR1 SEHNR and CDR2 FQNEAQ (reference sequence). Trimming left V 5 bases short and J 6 bases short, with 17 bases between. The CDR3 consists of 15 residues. CDR3 sequence (DNA): TGTGCCAGCAGCCAAATCGGACTGGGCGGCAATGAGCAGTTCTTC. Its protein is CASSQIGLGGNEQFF.

The V gene is TRBV9, the J gene TRBJ1-2, with D unclear. V was pared by 3 bases and J by 7 bases, with 13 bases between. The germline CDR1 and CDR2 sequences are SGDLS and YYNGEE. There are 13 residues in the CDR3. CDR3 region: CASSGQRTSGYTF. Written as DNA, the CDR3 is TGTGCCAGCAGCGGGCAGCGAACTAGTGGCTACACCTTC. The variable domain in full, completed from reference TRBV9 and TRBJ1-2, reads DSGVTQTPKHLITATGQRVTLRCSPRSGDLSVYWYQQSLDQGLQFLIQYYNGEERAKGNILERFSAQQFPDLHSELNLSSLELGDSALYFCASSGQRTSGYTFGSGTRLTVV.

A remark on this clonotype: Just one base apart from a much larger clone, this may be a read error. The genes are TRBV5-1 and TRBJ2-2, with D unclear. CDR3 length: 13 amino acids. Germline V lookup: CDR1 SGHRS, CDR2 YFSETQ. This chain's CDR3 is CSSSPSNTGELFF. In nucleotides, the CDR3 is TGCTCCAGCAGTCCCTCGAACACCGGGGAGCTGTTTTTT. Full variable domain (outside the CDR3, taken from reference TRBV5-1 and TRBJ2-2): KAGVTQTPRYLIKTRGQQVTLSCSPISGHRSVSWYQQTPGQGLQFLFEYFSETQRNKGNFPGRFSGRQFSNSRSEMNVSTLELGDSALYLCSSSPSNTGELFFGEGSRLTVL.

This clonotype has a handful of counts. The chain is built from TRBV7-9 and TRBJ2-7; no reliable D call. V was shortened by 5 bases and J by 4 bases, with 9 bases between the two germline ends. CDR3 length equals 12 residues. Germline V gene sequence: CDR1 SEHNR, CDR2 FQNEAQ (reference sequence). The CDR3 protein is CASSPATYEQYF. CDR3 bases: TGTGCCAGCAGCCCGGCGACGTACGAGCAGTACTTC.

The chain links TRBV6-1 to TRBJ1-2, with D possibly being TRBD1 (5 bases). V was cut by 2 bases and J by 4 bases, with 8 bases left in between. The CDR3 loop spans 13 amino acids. Germline V gene data show CDR1 as MNHNS and CDR2 as SASEGT. CDR3 amino acids: CASSEWQGYGYTF. The DNA for the CDR3 is TGTGCCAGCAGTGAATGGCAGGGCTATGGCTACACCTTC.

The chain recombines TRBV5-1 with TRBJ2-7; D unresolved. This CDR3 has 12 amino acids. Deletions cut 0 bases from V and 5 bases from J, with 6 bases between. Germline V lookup: CDR1 SGHRS, CDR2 YFSETQ. The CDR3 nucleotides read TGCGCCAGCAGCTTGGCCTTTGACGAGCAGTACTTC. Amino acid sequence: CASSLAFDEQYF.

The gene calls are TRBV9 and TRBJ1-1; a possible D gene is TRBD1 (5 bases). Between the trimmed V and J ends, which lost 3 bases and 6 bases, there was a span of 21 bases. This CDR3 contains 16 residues. Germline V gene lookup returns CDR1 SGDLS and CDR2 YYNGEE. This CDR3 reads CASSGEDIAYSAEAFF. CDR3 bases: TGTGCCAGCAGCGGGGAGGACATTGCCTATAGCGCTGAAGCTTTCTTT.

This clonotype was counted between two and nine times. The J gene is TRBJ1-2, the V gene TRBV6-5; the D is unclear. The CDR3 extends over 11 amino acids. Between the trimmed V and J ends, which lost 10 bases and 3 bases, there was a span of 9 bases. Germline loops: CDR1 MNHEY, CDR2 SVGAGI. The CDR3 here is CATLRDYGYTF. The CDR3 DNA reads TGTGCCACCCTCCGGGACTATGGCTACACCTTC.

This clonotype showed up many times. The chain combines TRBV4-3 with TRBJ2-1; 12 bases match TRBD2. CDR1 LGHNA and CDR2 YSLEER come from the germline V gene. CDR3 length: 16 amino acids. J lost 3 bases, V lost 4 bases, and 4 bases had no gene match. Here the CDR3 DNA reads TGCGCCAGCAGCCCTAGGACTAGCGGGATCTACAATGAGCAGTTCTTC. Translated: CASSPRTSGIYNEQFF.

This clonotype was found a few times. This rearrangement joins TRBV7-9 to TRBJ1-2, with TRBD1 as a possible D gene (5 bases). Germline CDR1 and CDR2: SEHNR and FQNEAQ (reference sequence). This CDR3 comprises 18 residues. V gave up 0 bases and J gave up 0 bases, with 17 bases separating them. The CDR3 coding sequence is TGTGCCAGCAGCTTAGCAGGGGCGGTTCGTTCGCCTAACTATGGCTACACCTTC. Translating gives CASSLAGAVRSPNYGYTF.

The chain combines TRBV11-2 with TRBJ2-1, with D possibly being TRBD2 (6 bases). CDR1 SGHAT and CDR2 FQNNGV come from the germline V gene. The V gene lost 1 base and the J gene lost 1 base, with 17 bases spanning the gap. This CDR3 is built from 18 residues. The DNA of the CDR3 is TGTGCCAGCAGCTTAGTCTCTAGCGAGTCTATTTCCTACAATGAGCAGTTCTTC. Translation gives CASSLVSSESISYNEQFF.

The gene calls are TRBV18 and TRBJ2-1; TRBD1 aligns across 7 bases. Germline values: CDR1 KGHSH, CDR2 LQKENI. This CDR3 has 15 residues. The junction had 4 bases not matched to a gene; V was cut back by 3 bases and J by 2 bases. The CDR3 DNA is TGTGCCAGCTCACCGCAGGGACAGACCTACAATGAGCAGTTCTTC. Translation: CASSPQGQTYNEQFF.

This chain joins TRBV7-2 and TRBJ1-5; no definite D call. V was clipped by 5 bases and J by 4 bases, with 15 bases between them. The CDR3 is 15 amino acids. Germline V CDR1 and CDR2: SGHTA, FQGNSA. The CDR3: CASSLLRAPNQPQHF. The CDR3 bases are TGTGCCAGCAGCCTCCTCCGGGCTCCAAATCAGCCCCAGCATTTT. The full variable domain, with the rest looked up from reference TRBV7-2 and TRBJ1-5, is GAGVSQSPSNKVTEKGKDVELRCDPISGHTALYWYRQSLGQGLEFLIYFQGNSAPDKSGLPSDRFSAERTGGSVSTLTIQRTQQEDSAVYLCASSLLRAPNQPQHFGDGTRLSIL.